Listed below are T cell receptor beta chains from one sample, sequenced in a study of OX40 agonist ivuxolimab in advanced cancers. Sequencing was performed with immunoSEQ multiplex PCR; in TCRdb, only in-frame clones are kept and a portion is missing. The sample records about 88,000 clones, 85% to 90% being singletons. The input for sequencing was CD4+ or CD8+ T cells sorted from blood, taken in a trial of the OX40 agonist ivuxolimab. The receptor source for this set is an adult with an advanced solid tumor such as melanoma, head and neck, liver or kidney cancer. Both conserved end residues are part of each CDR3.

v_gene	j_gene	CDR3aa
TRBV28	TRBJ2-7	CASSLIDRSYEQYF
TRBV6-1	TRBJ2-7	CASSQDPSSYEQYF
TRBV6-5	TRBJ2-7	CASTRPGDSYEQYF
TRBV5-1	TRBJ1-5	CASSPGTSSNQPQHF
TRBV10-1	TRBJ2-5	CASSDRGYQETQYF
TRBV4-1	TRBJ1-1	CASSQAPPEDTEAFF
TRBV30	TRBJ2-1	CAWNGGTGFHEQFF
TRBV19	TRBJ1-1	CASNRQGMNTEAFF
TRBV10-1	TRBJ2-7	CASSEGTSGSEQYF
TRBV12-2	TRBJ2-2	CASRRFPTGANTGELFF
TRBV10-3	TRBJ1-1	CAISETNTEAFF
TRBV19	TRBJ2-6	CASSHRLRPSSGANVLTF
TRBV7-8	TRBJ1-2	CASSLSPGSNYGYTF
TRBV11-1	TRBJ2-7	CASSLRGGNLYEQYF
TRBV29-1	TRBJ1-2	CSALGQPNYGYTF
TRBV18	TRBJ1-2	CASSPTPTETNYGYTF
TRBV15	TRBJ1-3	CATSSRSGGGGNTIYF
TRBV5-3	TRBJ2-5	CARSLAGQETQYF
TRBV9	TRBJ2-3	CASSVGHRTSTDTQYF
TRBV2	TRBJ2-5	CASSDDRGFETQYF
TRBV10-3	TRBJ2-1	CAISESGLAGFSYNEQFF
TRBV7-9	TRBJ1-6	CASSSRSTANDSPLHF
TRBV13	TRBJ2-7	CASSLGWKAGPSYEQYF
TRBV5-4	TRBJ2-5	CASSLARETQYF
TRBV6-4	TRBJ2-1	CASSEELAGANEQFF
TRBV30	TRBJ1-1	CAWKNRGNGEAFF
TRBV5-1	TRBJ1-2	CANSIQTGEFGGYTF
TRBV6-5	TRBJ2-1	CASSREGTGGNEQFF
TRBV7-8	TRBJ2-2	CASSLARPAGGPGGELFF
TRBV5-1	TRBJ2-5	CASSLVAGGRETQYF
TRBV10-2	TRBJ1-5	CASSLGNNNQPQHF
TRBV9	TRBJ2-2	CASSVGGIQTGELFF
TRBV5-1	TRBJ2-7	CASSLFGRGYYEQYF
TRBV5-1	TRBJ2-7	CASGGGGSLNYEQYF
TRBV2	TRBJ2-7	CASSGLGTAAEQYF
TRBV25-1	TRBJ1-5	CASSEFGSNQPQHF
TRBV29-1	TRBJ1-6	CSVQTGTSYNSPLHF
TRBV29-1	TRBJ2-1	CSVCQGGSYNEQFF
TRBV19	TRBJ1-5	CASSLRRVEAFYSNQPQHF
TRBV4-3	TRBJ1-3	CASSQDFLTGTGNTIYF
TRBV2	TRBJ2-1	CASSERQLSSYNEQFF
TRBV18	TRBJ1-2	CASSPTQGEGYTF
TRBV7-2	TRBJ1-4	CASSSREGEKLFF
TRBV6-1	TRBJ1-2	CASSEGGAGSLYGYTF
TRBV6-5	TRBJ1-5	CASRRGNQPQHF
TRBV19	TRBJ2-3	CASSPGLDTQYF
TRBV4-1	TRBJ1-4	CASSRGEGTNEKLFF
TRBV18	TRBJ2-7	CASSPRESYEQYF
TRBV11-2	TRBJ2-7	CASSSGAGYEQYF
TRBV18	TRBJ2-5	CASSPRGQGIQETQYF
TRBV6-5	TRBJ1-1	CASSSRQVEAFF
TRBV7-2	TRBJ1-1	CASSLEQYMNTEAFF
TRBV20-1	TRBJ1-2	CSARERAGETF
TRBV2	TRBJ2-1	CASRQGAHEQFF
TRBV5-4	TRBJ2-1	CASSSGGDRSYNEQFF
TRBV15	TRBJ2-7	CATSTGVAGGTLDEQYF